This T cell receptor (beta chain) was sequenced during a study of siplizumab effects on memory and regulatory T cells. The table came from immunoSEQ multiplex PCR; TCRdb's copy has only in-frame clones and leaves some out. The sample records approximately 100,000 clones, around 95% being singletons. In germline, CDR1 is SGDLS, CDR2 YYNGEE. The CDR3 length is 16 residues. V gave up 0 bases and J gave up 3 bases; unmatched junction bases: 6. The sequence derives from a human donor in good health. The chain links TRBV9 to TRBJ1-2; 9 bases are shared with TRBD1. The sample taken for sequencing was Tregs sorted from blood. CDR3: CASSVGDRVRDYGYTF. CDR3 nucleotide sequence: TGTGCCAGCAGCGTAGGGGACAGGGTCCGCGACTATGGCTACACCTTC.